This entry concerns a single TCR beta chain. The sample originates from a study of T cell repertoires in cytomegalovirus infection. TCRdb re-analysed the reads in MiXCR, keeping a single row per CDR3 protein. The sample yields roughly 640,000 distinct CDR3 sequences, 20% to 30% seen once. Looked up from germline, CDR1 is SQVTM and CDR2 is ANQGSEA. The ends were cut back, 6 bases at V and 8 bases at J, with 4 bases in the middle. The CDR3 runs to 8 residues. The chain combines TRBV29-1 with TRBJ1-1; D is undetermined. The clonotype comes from a human donor in good health (CMV status not recorded). Some clones in this sample may be carry-over from other donors' samples. The sequenced sample consisted of CD8+ T cells from PBMCs. CDR3 coding DNA: TGCAGCGTCGTCGAAGCTTTCTTT. Its protein product is CSVVEAFF. The full variable domain, in which reference TRBV29-1 and TRBJ1-1 provide the parts outside the CDR3, is SAVISQKPSRDICQRGTSLTIQCQVDSQVTMMFWYRQQPGQSLTLIATANQGSEATYESGFVIDKFPISRPNLTFSTLTVSNMSPEDSSIYLCSVVEAFFGQGTRLTVV.